This T cell receptor beta chain was sequenced during a study of shared clonotypes between healthy human individuals (dated by TCRdb to between 2020 and 2021). For the study in its entirety: A few men and two women, aged 18 to 49 years, made up the cohort. For each donor, CD4 naive and CD4 memory were each given three plates, CD8 naive was given two plates, and CD8 memory was given one plate. Libraries were prepared and TCR repertoires were sequenced by different laboratories using diverse techniques, in order to increase sequencing depth and limit assay-specific biases. Each donor's leukapheresis produced roughly between roughly 0.85 and 10 billion PBMCs. To estimate repertoire size and how much clonotype sharing occurs between individuals, the study deeply sequenced the blood TCR repertoires of five or six healthy adults.

Using the deep immunoSEQ assay, multiplex PCR amplified TCR CDR3 regions from genomic DNA. For each cell subset, the extracted genomic DNA was distributed evenly across all wells of several immunoSEQ 96-well plates, and each plate served as one replicate. For sorted subsets, 200 to 250 ng of genomic DNA, equivalent to roughly 30,000 T cell genomes, went into each replicate PCR. Purified libraries were quantified with a Qubit 3.0 fluorometer, sized on a Bioanalyzer 2100, and re-quantified with the KAPA Library Quantification kit. Each immunoSEQ 96-well plate was sequenced on its own single-read 150-cycle Illumina NextSeq 550 flow cell. In the source study's methods: Because the immunoSEQ output included only junctional sequences and no quality scores, the filtering could not be the same as the filtering used for full-length reads. Sequences were annotated with PyIR, a Python wrapper for IgBLAST v1.9, and V/J genes and CDR3 were assigned using IMGT germline references. Reads were removed for weak V/J assignments (E-value above 1e-6), missing CDR3, stop codons, out-of-frame junctions, or ambiguous translated residues. A V3J clonotype was defined by an identical inferred V gene, J gene, and CDR3 amino acid sequence. Percentage overlap between repertoires was computed as shared unique clonotypes divided by the size of the smaller repertoire. Richness of each repertoire was evaluated using RTK rarefaction, the Chao1 estimator, and Recon v2.1 estimates of unobserved clonotypes. OLGA was used to compute generation probabilities for all TCRbeta clonotypes that the gDNA method yielded from four donors. Sourced from immuneACCESS, this table was stored by TCRdb with only in-frame sequences that have V and J called. A share of the clones is absent; for the studies checked, an unresolved V gene accounts for under half, and the remainder has no known explanation. The V and J calls and the clone size are those of that table, but D and trimming were determined from the DNA. This sample is represented by under 1 million clones; more than 85% of them were singletons. Under 30% of the sample lies in the top ten.

CD8 naive samples were CD45RO-negative cells positively selected for CCR7, giving a CD45RA+CCR7+ population that excluded TemRA cells. Donors were healthy HIV-negative adults with no recently reported acute infections or vaccinations. Every donor was a Caucasian adult living in Nashville, Tennessee, USA. After blood collection by leukapheresis, PBMCs were isolated using Ficoll-Histopaque density gradient centrifugation and then cryopreserved in the vapor phase of liquid nitrogen. Purity and quantity of every magnetically sorted T cell population were checked by analytical flow cytometry. Each sorted fraction had its genomic DNA isolated and then quantified by UV absorbance on a Nanodrop 2000c. At the junction V is shortened by 5 bases and J by 1 base; bases outside the gene matches: 12. The CDR3 runs 17 residues from the cysteine to the phenylalanine. Only CDR3 DNA remains: 51 bases, in frame from the first base. The germline V gene (reference sequence) gives CDR1 as MNHEY and CDR2 as SMNVEV.

A word on this clone: This receptor's antigen is unknown. Base qualities are not at hand, and no much larger clone is one base apart.

Paper-wide results and their limitations: Even with the large sequencing depth, rarefaction of the sorted-subset datasets indicated that sequencing was incomplete. The genetic and exposure-history diversity represented was limited by the small number of donors. Compared with non-shared clonotypes, the clonotypes found in all four sorted-subset donors had higher generation probabilities. Only blood was sampled, and tissue TCR repertoires likely differ from those in blood. Pairwise subsampling indicated that sequencing depth was expected to affect the degree of clonotype sharing among donors. Across a few donors, about 5.2% of naive CD4, more than 3% of naive CD8, around 2.1% of memory CD4, and approximately 0.4% of memory CD8 clonotypes were shared. Estimated clonotype richness was generally larger for naive than for memory subsets.

Sequenced material: naive CD8+ T cells sorted from blood. What this sample's cell subset or site label stands for: CD45RA+CCR7+. This chain is built from TRBV27 and TRBJ1-2; TRBD1 agrees with 8 junctional bases. The receptor was isolated from a man between 25 and 39 years old in good health. The base sequence is TGTGCCAGCAGTACCAAGACAGGGGCGGATGATAACTATGGCTACACCTTC. This sequence encodes CASSTKTGADDNYGYTF.